This TCR beta chain was recorded in a study of T cells in Graves' hyperthyroidism and ophthalmopathy. Many counts were recorded for this clonotype. The antigen remains unidentified. Whole-study findings and limits: Blood also held most thyroid clonotypes expanded beyond 0.001.

The source material, RNA transcripts, was used to amplify TCR beta CDR3 regions. TCR CDR3 regions were first amplified by RT-PCR with HTBI primers. TCRdb re-derived calls from the multiplex PCR reads in MiXCR, one entry per CDR3 protein. Of under 450,000 distinct CDR3 sequences detected, 15% to 18% appear once; the ten largest clones hold roughly an eighth. The CDR3 spans 12 residues. Germline assignment: CDR1 ENHRY and CDR2 SYGVKD. V was shortened by 9 bases and J by 11 bases, with 19 bases between the two germline ends. The sample taken for sequencing was blood. The clonotype was recovered from a woman under 30 with Graves' hyperthyroidism. The chain has TRBV10-3 and TRBJ1-1; possible D gene TRBD1, 5 bases. The CDR3 nucleotides read TGTGCCATGTCATGGGGGGGGGATCTGGCTTTCTTT. Protein product: CAMSWGGDLAFF.